These 15 T cell receptor beta chains came from one sample sequenced in a study of spatial heterogeneity in lung cancer. Overall study results and limits: One measure, the expanded intratumoral alpha and beta TCR count, tracked tumor mutation counts.

Time point of the sample: sample taken at primary tumor resection. No antigen has been identified for these receptors. One entry per CDR3 protein, called by TCRdb with MiXCR from the 5' RACE reads. The table has approximately 6,000 distinct CDR3 sequences, about 16% seen once. The input for sequencing was lung tumor tissue, taken at surgery. These receptors all come from a male donor with early-stage non-small cell lung cancer.

This clonotype is judged medium-sized. V gene TRBV12-3 or TRBV12-4 combines with J gene TRBJ2-7, with unresolved D. The germline V and J ends were trimmed by 4 bases and 4 bases, with 5 bases remaining between them. The CDR3 consists of 11 residues. This chain's CDR3 is CASSSGYEQYF. In DNA form, the CDR3 reads TGTGCCAGCAGTTCTGGGTACGAGCAGTACTTC.

In its sample, this clonotype is medium-sized. The gene calls are TRBV12-3 or TRBV12-4 and TRBJ1-1; D might be TRBD1 (5 bases). The length of the CDR3 is 12 residues. Trimming removed 6 bases from V and 4 bases from J, with 9 bases in between. The CDR3 loop is CASSFGGTEAFF. In nucleotides, the CDR3 is TGTGCCAGCAGCTTTGGGGGCACTGAAGCTTTCTTT.

This clonotype is a singleton in its sample. One end of the junction varies from germline; a read error may be responsible. CDR3 loop: CASSSGQPSTNGKLFF. The CDR3 coding sequence is TGTGCCAGCAGTTCCGGACAGCCCTCCACTAATGGAAAACTGTTTTTT. The chain employs TRBV27 and TRBJ1-4, with D perhaps matching TRBD1 (6 bases). The CDR3 is 16 residues long. From germline, CDR1 is MNHEY and CDR2 SMNVEV (reference sequence).

This clonotype is categorized as medium-sized. The chain couples TRBV10-3 to TRBJ2-3; the match to TRBD2 covers 8 bases. Germline V CDR1 and CDR2: ENHRY, SYGVKD. This CDR3 comprises 13 residues. The CDR3, as DNA: TGTGCGATCGCGGCGGGGGGCCGGGATACGCAGTATTTT. It encodes CAIAAGGRDTQYF.

This clonotype ranks as medium-sized. The chain is built from TRBV12-3 or TRBV12-4 and TRBJ2-7; maybe TRBD1 (6 bases). Trimming left V 7 bases short and J 1 base short, with 11 bases between. CDR3 length: 13 amino acids. The CDR3 sequence: CASNIRGSYEQYF. The CDR3 nucleotides read TGTGCCAGCAACATAAGGGGGTCCTACGAGCAGTACTTC.

The chain joins TRBV18 to TRBJ1-1; no clear D gene. V lost 6 bases and J 5 bases, leaving 13 bases between the germline ends. The CDR3 runs 13 residues. The germline CDR1 and CDR2 sequences are KGHSH and LQKENI. The CDR3 bases are TGTGCCAGCTCGCCGGATGCGGGGACTGAAGCTTTCTTT. It specifies CASSPDAGTEAFF. The full variable domain, completed using reference TRBV18 and TRBJ1-1, is NAGVMQNPRHLVRRRGQEARLRCSPMKGHSHVYWYRQLPEEGLKFMVYLQKENIIDESGMPKERFSAEFPKEGPSILRIQQVVRGDSAAYFCASSPDAGTEAFFGQGTRLTVV.

This clonotype has a handful of counts. The chain is built from TRBV12-3 or TRBV12-4 and TRBJ2-1; weak D call: TRBD2 (6 bases). V lost 3 bases and J 7 bases, leaving 10 bases between the germline ends. This CDR3 is built from 13 residues. The CDR3 here is CASSFDGGNEQFF. The CDR3 bases are TGTGCCAGCAGTTTTGATGGGGGGAATGAGCAGTTCTTC.

This chain joins TRBV9 and TRBJ1-5, with D possibly matching TRBD1 (5 bases). The CDR3 extends over 15 amino acids. Germline values: CDR1 SGDLS, CDR2 YYNGEE. Trimming took off 0 bases at V and 6 bases at J, with 13 bases between the two ends. In nucleotides, the CDR3 is TGTGCCAGCAGCGTAGATTCAGGGAGGACTCAGCCCCAGCATTTT. This encodes CASSVDSGRTQPQHF.

The chain carries TRBV6-6 and TRBJ2-7; 8 bases are a match to TRBD2. The CDR3 spans 14 residues. Trimming removed 6 bases from V and 11 bases from J; junction bases left unmatched: 15. CDR1 is MNHNY, CDR2 SVGAGI, per germline (reference sequence). The CDR3 spells CASRPLAGPTSEYF. The CDR3 DNA is TGTGCCAGCAGACCCCTAGCGGGCCCTACCTCTGAGTACTTC.

The V and J genes are TRBV6-5 and TRBJ1-2; weak D call: TRBD1 (5 bases). V was clipped by 0 bases and J by 6 bases, with 11 bases between them. The CDR3 contains 14 residues. Germline assignment: CDR1 MNHEY and CDR2 SVGAGI. The CDR3 sequence: CASSYSGRRDGYTF. In DNA form, the CDR3 reads TGTGCCAGCAGTTACTCGGGACGCCGAGATGGCTACACCTTC.

By share, this clonotype ranks as medium-sized. This rearrangement joins TRBV4-3 to TRBJ2-7, with 7 positions matching TRBD1. CDR1 LGHNA and CDR2 YSLEER come from the germline V gene. V trimming: 3 bases; J trimming: 2 bases; junction bases outside the gene matches: 7. This CDR3 region has 15 residues. In nucleotides, the CDR3 is TGCGCCAGCAGCCAGGAGACAGGGACCACCTACGAGCAGTACTTC. Protein product: CASSQETGTTYEQYF.

This clonotype is medium-sized (0.01 to 0.1%) by share. Mismatch with germline at one junction end may stem from a read error. The rearrangement links TRBV27 to TRBJ1-1, with D unclear. This CDR3 is built from 16 residues. Germline loops: CDR1 MNHEY, CDR2 SMNVEV (reference sequence). The CDR3 sequence: CVSIPREGRGNTEAFF. The CDR3 DNA sequence: TGTGTCAGCATACCGCGGGAGGGCAGAGGGAACACTGAAGCTTTCTTT.

This clonotype was seen only a few times. The chain recombines TRBV29-1 with TRBJ2-5; the D gene is possibly TRBD1 (5 bases). Germline lookup yields CDR1 SQVTM and CDR2 ANQGSEA. This CDR3 has 12 residues. V lost 6 bases to trimming and J lost 4 bases, with 12 bases between them. The CDR3 bases are TGCAGCGTAGGGGTGTCGGGAGAGACCCAGTACTTC. It specifies CSVGVSGETQYF.

In its sample, this clonotype was seen a few times. Here the CDR3 reads CASSSQGAFTDTQYF. In nucleotides, the CDR3 is TGTGCCAGCAGCTCACAGGGGGCATTCACAGATACGCAGTATTTT. The chain joins TRBV11-2 to TRBJ2-3, with 9 bases fitting TRBD1. The ends lost 4 bases at V and 2 bases at J; junction bases unmatched: 4. The CDR3 has 15 residues. Per germline, CDR1 SGHAT and CDR2 FQNNGV.

By sample share, this clonotype is medium-sized. The CDR3 sequence is CSARGGRYNSPLHF. The CDR3 DNA reads TGCAGTGCTAGGGGGGGCCGCTATAATTCACCCCTCCACTTT. This chain connects TRBV20-1 to TRBJ1-6, with a weak D call TRBD1 (6 bases). Germline V gene lookup returns CDR1 DFQATT and CDR2 SNEGSKA (reference sequence). CDR3 length equals 14 residues. Deletions cut 3 bases from V and 3 bases from J, with 9 bases between.